This T cell receptor (beta chain) derives from a study of blood T cell repertoires in COVID-19. Study as a whole: Specimens from acute and convalescent COVID-19 originated in the United States, Italy and Spain.

Assay used: immunoSEQ multiplex PCR; TCRdb lists only in-frame clones, some missing. Among approximately 390,000 clones listed, roughly 86% were seen once. Trimming removed 5 bases at V and 7 bases at J, with 21 bases between. The CDR3 has 16 residues. Germline V gene lookup returns CDR1 SGHAT and CDR2 FQNNGV. Sequencing was done on a sample of PBMCs or T cells enriched from blood (not recorded which). This receptor was taken from a woman in her forties with acute COVID-19. This rearrangement joins TRBV11-2 to TRBJ1-5, with no clear D. Here the CDR3 reads CASSPSGRWVRQPQHF. The CDR3 DNA reads TGTGCCAGCAGCCCTAGCGGCAGGTGGGTAAGGCAGCCCCAGCATTTT.